The sequence of this TCR beta chain was determined in a study of T cell responses to AZD1222 COVID-19 vaccine. This CDR3 contains 13 residues. V shed 4 bases and J 6 bases; nucleotides not matched to a gene: 2. Germline V lookup: CDR1 LNHDA, CDR2 SQIVND (reference sequence). The table came from immunoSEQ multiplex PCR; TCRdb's copy has only in-frame clones and leaves some out. The table includes some 130,000 clones, roughly 89% detected once. The receptor was isolated from an adult in good health. The starting material was peripheral blood, obtained on day 0 of AZD1222 vaccination. The chain couples TRBV19 to TRBJ1-3; 8 bases are a match to TRBD1. CDR3 sequence (DNA): TGTGCCAGTAGTAGGGGACAGGAAAACACCATATATTTT. This encodes CASSRGQENTIYF.